A selection of T cell receptor beta chains follows, all from one sample in a study of blood T cell repertoires in COVID-19. Sequencing used immunoSEQ multiplex PCR; TCRdb keeps in-frame clones, though not all of them. The data contain about 170,000 clones, 70% to 80% of them singletons. The specimen was PBMCs or T cells enriched from blood (not recorded which). The receptor set was obtained from a woman in her 70s in a cohort exposed to, infected with or recovered from COVID-19 (not recorded which). CDR3s include the opening cysteine and the closing phenylalanine or tryptophan. A D gene is named only where the DNA matches it firmly.

>TRBJ1-2|TRBV12-3/TRBV12-4|TRBD1|13
CASSQDRAGGYTF
>TRBJ2-7|TRBV7-9|TRBD2|14
CASSLITGGYEQYF
>TRBJ2-1|TRBV7-9|TRBD2|16
CASRYLAGVYYNEQFF
>TRBJ2-2|TRBV7-9|-|15
CASSLDIWGAGELFF
>TRBJ2-2|TRBV11-1|-|11
CASSGAGELFF
>TRBJ1-1|TRBV28|-|13
CASSLYGTNEAFF
>TRBJ1-1|TRBV11-3|-|14
CASSLTGGGFWAFF
>TRBJ2-7|TRBV5-4|-|14
CASSWSGRPYEQYF
>TRBJ2-7|TRBV10-3|TRBD2|14
CAILEGLAGYEQYF
>TRBJ1-5|TRBV2|-|14
CASTERTENQPQHF
>TRBJ2-1|TRBV19|TRBD2|16
CASSLRTSGSHHEQFF
>TRBJ1-3|TRBV10-3|-|13
CAIGGSSGNTIYF
>TRBJ1-5|TRBV27|TRBD1|15
CASSPRGQGYQPQHF
>TRBJ1-2|TRBV29-1|-|14
CSVEGGQGMNGYTF